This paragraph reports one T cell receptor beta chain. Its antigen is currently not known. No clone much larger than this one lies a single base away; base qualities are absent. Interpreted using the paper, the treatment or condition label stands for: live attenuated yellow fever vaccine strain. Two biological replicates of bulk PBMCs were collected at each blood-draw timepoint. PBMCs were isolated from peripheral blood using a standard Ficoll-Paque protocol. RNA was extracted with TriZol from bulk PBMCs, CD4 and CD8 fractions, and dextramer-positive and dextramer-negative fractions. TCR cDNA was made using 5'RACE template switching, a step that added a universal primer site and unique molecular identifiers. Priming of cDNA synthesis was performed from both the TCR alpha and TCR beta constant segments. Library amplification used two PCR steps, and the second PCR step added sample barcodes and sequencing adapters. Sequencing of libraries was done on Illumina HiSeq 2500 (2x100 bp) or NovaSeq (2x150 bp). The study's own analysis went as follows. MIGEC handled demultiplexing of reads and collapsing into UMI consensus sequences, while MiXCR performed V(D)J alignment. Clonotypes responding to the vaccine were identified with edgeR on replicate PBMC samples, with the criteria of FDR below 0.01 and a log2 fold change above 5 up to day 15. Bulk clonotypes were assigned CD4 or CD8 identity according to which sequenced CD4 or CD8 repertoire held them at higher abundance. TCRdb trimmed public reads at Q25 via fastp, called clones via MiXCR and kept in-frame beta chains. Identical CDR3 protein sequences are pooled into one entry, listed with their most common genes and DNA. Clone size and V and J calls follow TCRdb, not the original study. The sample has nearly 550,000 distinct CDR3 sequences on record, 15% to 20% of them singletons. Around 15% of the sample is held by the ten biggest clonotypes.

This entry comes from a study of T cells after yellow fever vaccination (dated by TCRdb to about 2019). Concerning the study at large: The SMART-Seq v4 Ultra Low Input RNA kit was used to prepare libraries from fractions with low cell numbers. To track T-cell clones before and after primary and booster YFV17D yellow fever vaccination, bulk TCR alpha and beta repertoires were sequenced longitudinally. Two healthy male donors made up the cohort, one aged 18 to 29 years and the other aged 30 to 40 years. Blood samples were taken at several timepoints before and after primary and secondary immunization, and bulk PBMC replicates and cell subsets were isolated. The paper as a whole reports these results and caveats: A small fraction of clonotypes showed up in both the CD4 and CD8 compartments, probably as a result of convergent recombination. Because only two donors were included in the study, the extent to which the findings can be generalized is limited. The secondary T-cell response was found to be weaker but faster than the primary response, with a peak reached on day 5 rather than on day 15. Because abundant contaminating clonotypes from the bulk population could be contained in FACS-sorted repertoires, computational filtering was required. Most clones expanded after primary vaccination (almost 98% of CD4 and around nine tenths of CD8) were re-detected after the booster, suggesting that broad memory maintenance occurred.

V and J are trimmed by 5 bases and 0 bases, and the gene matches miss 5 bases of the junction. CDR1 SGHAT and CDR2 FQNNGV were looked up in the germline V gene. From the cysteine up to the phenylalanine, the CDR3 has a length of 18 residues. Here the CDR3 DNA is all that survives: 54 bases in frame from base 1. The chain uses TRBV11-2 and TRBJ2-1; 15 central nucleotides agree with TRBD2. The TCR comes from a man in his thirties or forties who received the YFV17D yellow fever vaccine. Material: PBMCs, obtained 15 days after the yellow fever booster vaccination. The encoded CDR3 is CASSPGLAGGPSYNEQFF. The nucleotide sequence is TGTGCCAGCAGCCCTGGACTAGCGGGAGGGCCCTCCTACAATGAGCAGTTCTTC.